This T cell receptor (beta chain) was found in a study of CD8 T cells in ankylosing spondylitis. This clonotype was observed a few times. Its matching antigen is unknown. TCRdb reanalysed the 5' RACE reads using MiXCR and keeps one entry per CDR3 protein. The sample carries roughly 450,000 distinct CDR3 sequences, 25% to 30% recorded once. The germline V gene has CDR1 SNHLY and CDR2 FYNNEI. The V end was cut by 11 bases, the J end by 4 bases, with 2 bases between. The CDR3 loop spans 8 amino acids. Study-level points and caveats: Blood of patients with ankylosing spondylitis appeared to be characterized by a TCR beta motif of several highly homologous variants. Reportedly, significant enrichment of disease-linked clones occurred in matched ankylosing spondylitis synovial fluid. Reports of some motif variants in reactive arthritis synovial fluid and blood predate this one.

The TCR was taken from a male donor with ankylosing spondylitis. The chain uses TRBV2 and TRBJ1-1; D ambiguous. The sequenced sample consisted of blood, either unsorted or a sorted T cell fraction (not recorded which). CDR3 sequence reads: CARTEAFF. CDR3 DNA: TGTGCCCGCACTGAAGCTTTCTTT. Full variable domain (outside the CDR3, taken from reference TRBV2 and TRBJ1-1): EPEVTQTPSHQVTQMGQEVILRCVPISNHLYFYWYRQILGQKVEFLVSFYNNEISEKSEIFDDQFSVERPDGSNFTLKIRSTKLEDSAMYFCARTEAFFGQGTRLTVV.